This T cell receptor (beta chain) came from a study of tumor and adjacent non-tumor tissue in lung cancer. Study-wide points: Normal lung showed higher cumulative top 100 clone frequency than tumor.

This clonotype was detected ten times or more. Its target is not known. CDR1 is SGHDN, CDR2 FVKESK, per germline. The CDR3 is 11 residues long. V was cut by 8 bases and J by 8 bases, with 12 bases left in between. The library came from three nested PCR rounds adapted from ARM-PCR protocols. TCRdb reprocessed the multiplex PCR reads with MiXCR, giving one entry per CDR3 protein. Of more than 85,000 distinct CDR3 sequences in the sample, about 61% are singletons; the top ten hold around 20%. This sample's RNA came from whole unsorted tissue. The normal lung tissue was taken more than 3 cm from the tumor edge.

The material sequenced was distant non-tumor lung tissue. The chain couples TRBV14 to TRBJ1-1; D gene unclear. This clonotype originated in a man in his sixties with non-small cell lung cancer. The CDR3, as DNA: TGTGCCAGCTCTAAGGGCCCCGAAGCTTTCTTT. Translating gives CASSKGPEAFF.